This TCR beta chain derives from a study of T cell repertoires in cytomegalovirus infection (dated by TCRdb to the late 2010s). Broadly, across the study: The HLA type of each donor mattered for the analysis, because public TCR beta signatures pointed to carriage of CMV infection along with the matching HLA type.

A word on this clonotype: What antigen it recognizes has not been identified. No clone much larger than this one lies a single base away; base qualities are absent.

Overall results and qualifications from the work: The ex vivo response was dominated by HLA-C-restricted CMV-specific TCR beta clonotypes, which also provided the single most frequent clonotype in two of eight donors. In both this cohort and an independent roughly 400-donor cohort, the cumulative frequency of public TCR beta family members distinguished carriers of CMV infection plus the relevant HLA type.

Sequencing was performed on an Illumina HiSeq 1500. TCRdb reanalyzed the raw reads on its own, using fastp at Q25 for trimming and MiXCR for clone calling, and kept in-frame beta chains. Each entry is one CDR3 protein sequence, shown with its most common DNA and genes. Within this sample are around 320,000 distinct CDR3 sequences, with more than 9% of them counted one time only. The ten top clones hold around 4% of the sample. The TCR was taken from a human donor in good health (CMV status not recorded). Some clones in this sample may be carry-over from other donors' samples. Sample: PBMCs.

The nucleotides read TGTGCCAGCAGCCCCCTGTATGGGGGCGATGAGCAGTTCTTC. The encoded protein is CASSPLYGGDEQFF. Recombination connected TRBV7-9 to TRBJ2-1; the D gene is perhaps TRBD1, from 6 matching bases. V is cut by 5 bases and J by 8 bases, and the space between the germline ends is 16 bases. The CDR3 has 14 amino acids, counting the end cysteine and phenylalanine. This entry keeps only the CDR3 DNA: 42 bases, framed from base 1. CDR1 and CDR2, per the germline V gene (reference sequence), are SEHNR and FQNEAQ.